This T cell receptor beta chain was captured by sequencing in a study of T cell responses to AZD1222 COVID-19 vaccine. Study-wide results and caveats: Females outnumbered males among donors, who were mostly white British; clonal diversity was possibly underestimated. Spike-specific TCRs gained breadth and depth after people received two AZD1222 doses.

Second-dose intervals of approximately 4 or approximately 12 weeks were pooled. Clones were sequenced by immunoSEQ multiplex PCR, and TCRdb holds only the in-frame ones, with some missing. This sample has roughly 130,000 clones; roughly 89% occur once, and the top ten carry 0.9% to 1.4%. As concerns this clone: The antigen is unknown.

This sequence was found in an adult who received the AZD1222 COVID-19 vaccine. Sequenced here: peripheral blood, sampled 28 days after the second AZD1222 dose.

The CDR3 bases are TGTGCCAGCTCTAGGGACCCGACGCAGTTCTTC. Protein sequence: CASSRDPTQFF. The chain couples TRBV6-4 to TRBJ2-1; D may match TRBD1 or TRBD2 (5 bases each). This CDR3 contains 11 residues. Trimming stripped 8 bases from V and 12 bases from J, with 14 bases between. Germline CDR1 and CDR2: MRHNA and SNTAGT.